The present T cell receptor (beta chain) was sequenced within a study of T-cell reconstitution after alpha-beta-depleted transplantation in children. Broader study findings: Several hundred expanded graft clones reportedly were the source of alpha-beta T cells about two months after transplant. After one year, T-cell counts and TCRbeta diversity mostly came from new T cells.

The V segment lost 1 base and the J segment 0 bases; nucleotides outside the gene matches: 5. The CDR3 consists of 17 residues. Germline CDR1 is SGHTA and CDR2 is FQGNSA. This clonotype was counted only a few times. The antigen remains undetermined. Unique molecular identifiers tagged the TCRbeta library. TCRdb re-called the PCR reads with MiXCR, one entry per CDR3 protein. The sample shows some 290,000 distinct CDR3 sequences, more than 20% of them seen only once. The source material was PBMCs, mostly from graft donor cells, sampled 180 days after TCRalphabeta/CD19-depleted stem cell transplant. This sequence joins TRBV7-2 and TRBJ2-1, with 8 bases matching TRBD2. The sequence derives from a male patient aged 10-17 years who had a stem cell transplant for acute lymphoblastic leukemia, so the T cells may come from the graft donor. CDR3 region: CASSLGTSGGSYNEQFF. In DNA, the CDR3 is TGTGCCAGCAGCTTAGGAACTAGCGGAGGCTCCTACAATGAGCAGTTCTTC.